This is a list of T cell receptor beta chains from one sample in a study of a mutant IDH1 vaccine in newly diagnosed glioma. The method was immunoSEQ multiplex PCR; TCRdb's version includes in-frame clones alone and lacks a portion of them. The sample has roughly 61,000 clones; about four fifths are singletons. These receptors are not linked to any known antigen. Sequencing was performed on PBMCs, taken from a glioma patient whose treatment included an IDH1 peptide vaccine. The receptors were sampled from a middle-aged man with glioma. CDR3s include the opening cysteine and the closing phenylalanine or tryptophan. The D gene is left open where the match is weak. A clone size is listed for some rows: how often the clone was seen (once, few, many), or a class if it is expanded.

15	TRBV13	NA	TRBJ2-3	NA	TGTGCCAGCAGTCCCATGACAGGACGGACAGATACGCAGTATTTT	CASSPMTGRTDTQYF
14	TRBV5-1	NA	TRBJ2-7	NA	TGCGCCAGCAGCTTGTCTCCCCACAACTACGAGCAGTACTTC	CASSLSPHNYEQYF
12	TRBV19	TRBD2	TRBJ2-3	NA	TGTGCCAGTAGTGCGGGACTAGCGACGAAGGCTTTT	CASSAGLATKAF
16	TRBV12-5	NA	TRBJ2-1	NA	TGTGCTAGTGGTTTTACTAGCCGAAGCTCCTACAATGAGCAGTTCTTC	CASGFTSRSSYNEQFF
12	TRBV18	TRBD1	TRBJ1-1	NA	TGTGCCAGCTCACTTGGACAGGGTGAAGCTTTCTTT	CASSLGQGEAFF
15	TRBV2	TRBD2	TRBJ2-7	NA	TGTGCCAGCTCTCCGCTGCCGGGGGGATCCTACGAGCAGTACTTC	CASSPLPGGSYEQYF
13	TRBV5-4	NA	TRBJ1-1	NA	TGTGCCAGCAGCTTGAATCCGAGCACTGAAGCTTTCTTT	CASSLNPSTEAFF
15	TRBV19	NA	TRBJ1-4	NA	TGTGCCAGTAGTACCCGGGACACTGTTTTCGAAAAACTGTTTTTT	CASSTRDTVFEKLFF
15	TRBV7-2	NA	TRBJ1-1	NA	TGTGCCAGCAGCTTAGCTCCCAGGATGAACACTGAAGCTTTCTTT	CASSLAPRMNTEAFF
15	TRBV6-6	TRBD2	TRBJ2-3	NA	TGTGCCAGCAGGGTTTCGGGGGGGCAGACAGATACGCAGTATTTT	CASRVSGGQTDTQYF
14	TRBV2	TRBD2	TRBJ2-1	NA	TGTGCCAGCAGCCTAGCGGGGGGGGAGAATGAGCAGTTCTTC	CASSLAGGENEQFF
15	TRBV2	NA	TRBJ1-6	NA	TGTGCCAGCAGAGAGAGGACAGCCCAGAATTCACCCCTCCACTTT	CASRERTAQNSPLHF
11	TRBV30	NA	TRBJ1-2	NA	TGTGCCGGAAGGAATGACTATGGCTACACCTTC	CAGRNDYGYTF
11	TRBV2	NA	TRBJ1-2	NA	TGTGCCAGCGGCATATCGTATGGCTACACCTTC	CASGISYGYTF
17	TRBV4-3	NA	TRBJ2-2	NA	TGCGCCAGCAGCCAAGACAGTATGGGGTGGGGAACCGGGGAGCTGTTTTTT	CASSQDSMGWGTGELFF
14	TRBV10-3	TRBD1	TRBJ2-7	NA	TGTGCCATCAGTGACAGGACAGGGGGACACGAGCAGTACTTC	CAISDRTGGHEQYF
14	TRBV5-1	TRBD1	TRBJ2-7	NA	TGCGCCAGCAGCTCCAGGGGGCGCTTAGCCGAGCAGTACTTC	CASSSRGRLAEQYF
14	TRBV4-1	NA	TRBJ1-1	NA	TGCGCCAGCAGCCAAGGTAACGGGGCCGGTGAAGCTTTCTTT	CASSQGNGAGEAFF
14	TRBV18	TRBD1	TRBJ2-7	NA	TGTGCCAGCTCACCACGGGACAGGGCGGGAGAGCAGTACTTC	CASSPRDRAGEQYF
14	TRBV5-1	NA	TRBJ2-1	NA	TGCGCCAGCAGCTTAGGCGGGCCGTTCAATGAGCAGTTCTTC	CASSLGGPFNEQFF
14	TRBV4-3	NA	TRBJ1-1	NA	TGCGCCAGCAGCCAAGTTAAGGGCTTTGCTGAAGCTTTCTTT	CASSQVKGFAEAFF
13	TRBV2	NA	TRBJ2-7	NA	TGTGCCAGCAAGGGTAGGACTACCTACGAGCAGTACTTC	CASKGRTTYEQYF
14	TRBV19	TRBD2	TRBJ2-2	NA	TGTGCCAGTCGGGGGGTGTGGCGCACCGGGGAGCTGTTTTTT	CASRGVWRTGELFF
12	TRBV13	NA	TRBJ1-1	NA	TGTGCCAGCAGCTTCCTAGGACTGGAAGCTTTCTTT	CASSFLGLEAFF
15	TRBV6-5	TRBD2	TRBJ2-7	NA	TGTGCCAGCAGTTACTCGACTAGCGGCTCCTACGAGCAGTACTTC	CASSYSTSGSYEQYF
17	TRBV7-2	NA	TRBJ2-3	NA	TGTGCCAGCAGCTTAGAATTACTAGGAGGGAGCACAGATACGCAGTATTTT	CASSLELLGGSTDTQYF
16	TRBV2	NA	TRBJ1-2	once	TGTGCCAGCTCGCTAAGGCAGGAGGGCTACGGGTATGGCTACACCTTC	CASSLRQEGYGYGYTF
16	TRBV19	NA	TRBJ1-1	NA	TGTGCCAGTAGTATAGATGACGGGGGCCAGAACACTGAAGCTTTCTTT	CASSIDDGGQNTEAFF
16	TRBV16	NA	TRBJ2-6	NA	TGTGCCAGCAGCCAATTCCAGGGGACTGGGGCCAACGTCCTGACTTTC	CASSQFQGTGANVLTF
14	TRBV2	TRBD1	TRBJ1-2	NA	TGTGCCAGCAGTACCCAGGGACAGGGGAGCGGCTACACCTTC	CASSTQGQGSGYTF
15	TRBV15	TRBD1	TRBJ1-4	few	TGTGCCACCAGCAGACGACAGGGGGAAGAGGGGAAACTGTTTTTT	CATSRRQGEEGKLFF
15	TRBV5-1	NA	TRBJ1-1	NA	TGCGCCAGCAGCTCGCCGGGCCAAGGGAACACTGAAGCTTTCTTT	CASSSPGQGNTEAFF
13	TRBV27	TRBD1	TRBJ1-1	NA	TGTGCCAGCAGTACCACAGGGGGCACTGAAGCTTTCTTT	CASSTTGGTEAFF
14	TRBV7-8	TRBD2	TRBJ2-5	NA	TGTGCCAGCAGCGCATTAGCGGGAGAGGAGACCCAGTACTTC	CASSALAGEETQYF
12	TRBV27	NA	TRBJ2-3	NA	TGTGCCAGCAGTTCGTCACCGGATACGCAGTATTTT	CASSSSPDTQYF
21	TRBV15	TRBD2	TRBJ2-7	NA	TGTGCCACCAGCAGAGTGGTTAAGTGGGCTAGCGGGAAGTTTTGGGCCTACGAGCAGTACTTC	CATSRVVKWASGKFWAYEQYF
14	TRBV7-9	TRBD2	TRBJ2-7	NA	TGTGCCAGCAGCCCAGCGGGAAAGGTCTACGAGCAGTACTTC	CASSPAGKVYEQYF
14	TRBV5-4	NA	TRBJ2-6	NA	TGTGCCAGCAGCACAAGCTCTGGGGCCAACGTCCTGACTTTC	CASSTSSGANVLTF
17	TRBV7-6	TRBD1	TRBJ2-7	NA	TGTGCCAGCAGCTCCCTAGGTTCGCAACAGGGGGGATACGAGCAGTACTTC	CASSSLGSQQGGYEQYF
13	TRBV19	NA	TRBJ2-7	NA	TGTGCCAGTAGTACCGTCGCCTCGGGGGAGCAGTACTTC	CASSTVASGEQYF
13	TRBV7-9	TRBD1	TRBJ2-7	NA	TGTGCCAGCAGCGGGACAGGGGGGTACGAGCAGTACTTC	CASSGTGGYEQYF
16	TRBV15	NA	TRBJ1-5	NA	TGTGCCACCAGCAGAGAAGGAGGGAATAGCAATCAGCCCCAGCATTTT	CATSREGGNSNQPQHF
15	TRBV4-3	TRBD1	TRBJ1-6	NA	TGCGCCAGCAGCCAACAGGACAGGGGAGGTTCACCCCTCCACTTT	CASSQQDRGGSPLHF
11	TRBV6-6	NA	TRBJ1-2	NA	TGTGCCAGCAGTCCTTTAGACGGCTACACCTTC	CASSPLDGYTF
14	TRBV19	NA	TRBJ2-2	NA	TGTGCCAGTAGTCCAGGAAAGGTAGCCGGGGAGCTGTTTTTT	CASSPGKVAGELFF
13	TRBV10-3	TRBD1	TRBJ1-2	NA	TGTGCCACCCTAGGACAGGCTAACTATGGCTACACCTTC	CATLGQANYGYTF
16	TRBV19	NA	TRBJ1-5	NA	TGTGCCAGTAGCGACATACTGACTGGCAACAATCAGCCCCAGCATTTT	CASSDILTGNNQPQHF
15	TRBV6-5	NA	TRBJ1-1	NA	TGTGCCAGCAGCCCCCGTGGGGGCTTGAACACTGAAGCTTTCTTT	CASSPRGGLNTEAFF
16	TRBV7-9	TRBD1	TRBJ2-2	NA	TGTGCCAGCAGCTTAGTGGGACAGGGGGCTCCCGGGGAGCTGTTTTTT	CASSLVGQGAPGELFF
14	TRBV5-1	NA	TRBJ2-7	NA	TGCGCCAGCACCAACCTCAGGGACCCCTACGAGCAGTACTTC	CASTNLRDPYEQYF
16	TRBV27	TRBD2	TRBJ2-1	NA	TGTGCCAGCAGTAAAGTAGCGGGAGCTTACCTCAATGAGCAGTTCTTC	CASSKVAGAYLNEQFF
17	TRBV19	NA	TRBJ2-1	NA	TGTGCCAGTAGTATAGATACCCCAGGACGCTCCTACAATGAGCAGTTCTTC	CASSIDTPGRSYNEQFF
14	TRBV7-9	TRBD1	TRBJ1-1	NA	TGTGCCAGCAGCCTACAGGGGTCAGTCACTGAAGCTTTCTTT	CASSLQGSVTEAFF
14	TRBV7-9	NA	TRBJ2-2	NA	TGTGCCAGCAGCGCTAAGGGACACACCGGGGAGCTGTTTTTT	CASSAKGHTGELFF
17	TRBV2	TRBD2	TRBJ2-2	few	TGTGCCAGCAGTGTCGTTAGCGGGGGGACGAGCACCGGGGAGCTGTTTTTT	CASSVVSGGTSTGELFF